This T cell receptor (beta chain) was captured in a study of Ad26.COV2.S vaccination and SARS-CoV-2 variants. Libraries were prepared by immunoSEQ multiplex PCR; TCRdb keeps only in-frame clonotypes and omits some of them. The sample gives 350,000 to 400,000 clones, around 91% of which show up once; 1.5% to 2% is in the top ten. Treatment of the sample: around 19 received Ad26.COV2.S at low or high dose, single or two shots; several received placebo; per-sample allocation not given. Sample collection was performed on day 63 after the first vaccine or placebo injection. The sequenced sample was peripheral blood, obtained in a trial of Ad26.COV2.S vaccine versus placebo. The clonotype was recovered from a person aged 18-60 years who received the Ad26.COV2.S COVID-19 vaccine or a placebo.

The CDR3 bases are TGCGCCAGCAGCTTGGGGCAGGTGAGCTTCAATGAGCAGTTCTTC. Amino acids: CASSLGQVSFNEQFF. V usage is TRBV5-1 and J usage is TRBJ2-1; no reliable D call. Per the germline V gene, CDR1 is SGHRS and CDR2 is YFSETQ. Trimming left V 0 bases short and J 6 bases short, with 13 bases between. This CDR3 is built from 15 residues.